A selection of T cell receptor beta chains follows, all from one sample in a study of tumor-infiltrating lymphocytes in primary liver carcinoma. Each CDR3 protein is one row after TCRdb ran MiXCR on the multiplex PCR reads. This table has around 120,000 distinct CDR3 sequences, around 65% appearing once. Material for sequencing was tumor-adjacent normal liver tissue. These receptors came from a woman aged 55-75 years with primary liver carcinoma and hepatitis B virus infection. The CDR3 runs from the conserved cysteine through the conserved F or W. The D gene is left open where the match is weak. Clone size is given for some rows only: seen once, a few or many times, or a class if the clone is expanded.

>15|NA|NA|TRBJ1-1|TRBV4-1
CASSQDEGSGSQAFF
TGCGCCAGCAGCCAAGACGAGGGAAGCGGAAGTCAAGCTTTCTTT
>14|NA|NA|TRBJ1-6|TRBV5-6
CANSYPGPNSALHF
TGTGCCAACAGCTATCCAGGGCCCAATTCAGCCCTCCACTTT
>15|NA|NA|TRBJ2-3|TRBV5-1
CASSCWTDSTDTRYF
TGCGCCAGCAGCTGCTGGACAGACAGCACGGATACGCGGTATTTT
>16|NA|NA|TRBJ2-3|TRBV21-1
CASSPQGPTHTDTQYF
TGTGCCAGCAGCCCACAGGGGCCGACCCACACAGATACGCAGTATTTT
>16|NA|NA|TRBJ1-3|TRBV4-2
CASSQEGDASGNTIYF
TGTGCGAGCAGCCAAGAAGGGGATGCCTCTGGAAACACCATATATTTT
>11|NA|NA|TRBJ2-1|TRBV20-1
CSATYLNEQFF
TGCAGTGCTACCTACCTCAATGAGCAGTTCTTC
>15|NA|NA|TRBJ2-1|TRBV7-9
CACWGHFSGDNEQFF
TGTGCCTGCTGGGGCCATTTTAGCGGCGACAATGAGCAGTTCTTC
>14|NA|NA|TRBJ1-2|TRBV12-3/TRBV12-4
CASSPPRIRLGYSF
TGTGCCAGCAGTCCTCCCCGGATAAGGCTCGGCTACAGCTTC
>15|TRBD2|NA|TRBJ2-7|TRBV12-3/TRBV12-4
CASSWTSGECYEQYF
TGTGCAAGCAGTTGGACTAGCGGGGAATGCTACGAGCAGTACTTC
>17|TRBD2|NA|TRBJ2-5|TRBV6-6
CASLGTSVSRGQETQYF
TGTGCCTCCCTAGGGACTAGTGTGAGTCGCGGCCAAGAGACCCAGTACTTC
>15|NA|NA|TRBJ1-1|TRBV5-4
CASSLYQRRNAEAFF
TGTGCCAGCAGCCTGTATCAGAGGAGGAACGCTGAAGCTTTCTTT
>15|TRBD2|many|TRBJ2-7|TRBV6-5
CASSYGLAGVYEQYF
TGTGCCAGCAGTTACGGGCTAGCGGGAGTCTACGAGCAGTACTTC
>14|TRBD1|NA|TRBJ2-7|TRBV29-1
CSTEGQEYPYEQYF
TGCAGCACCGAGGGACAGGAGTATCCCTATGAGCAGTACTTC
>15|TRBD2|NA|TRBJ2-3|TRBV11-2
CVSSPRLAGPATQYF
TGTGTCAGTAGCCCTCGACTAGCGGGCCCAGCTACGCAGTATTTT
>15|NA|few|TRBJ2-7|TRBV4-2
CAGSPTPGASYEQYF
TGTGCCGGCAGTCCCACCCCCGGGGCCTCCTACGAGCAGTACTTC
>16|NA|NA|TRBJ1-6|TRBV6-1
CANSERGRQGNSSLLF
TGTGCCAATAGTGAAAGGGGACGGCAGGGAAATTCATCCCTCCTCTTT
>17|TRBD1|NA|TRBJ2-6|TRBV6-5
CAGIYRGRVDEANVLTF
TGTGCCGGCATTTACAGGGGCAGGGTGGATGAGGCCAACGTCCTGACTTTC
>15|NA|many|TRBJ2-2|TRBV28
CASRIRQANTGELFF
TGTGCCAGCAGAATCAGACAGGCGAACACCGGGGAGCTGTTTTTT
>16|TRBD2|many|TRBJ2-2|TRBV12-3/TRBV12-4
CASSPPLAGSTGELFF
TGTGCCAGCAGCCCACCACTAGCGGGAAGCACCGGGGAGCTGTTTTTT
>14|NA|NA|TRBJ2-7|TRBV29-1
CSIRLEATLREQYF
TGCAGCATTAGACTTGAAGCCACGCTGCGCGAGCAGTACTTC
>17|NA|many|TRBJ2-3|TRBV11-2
CASSLDPGETSTDTQYF
TGTGCCAGCAGCTTAGATCCGGGGGAGACTAGCACAGATACGCAGTATTTT
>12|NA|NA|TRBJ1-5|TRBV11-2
CASSPEVGPKHF
TGTGCCAGCAGCCCAGAGGTCGGGCCCAAGCATTTT
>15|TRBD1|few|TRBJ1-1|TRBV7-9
CASSRTGGANTEAFF
TGTGCCAGCAGTCGGACAGGGGGCGCGAACACTGAAGCTTTCTTT
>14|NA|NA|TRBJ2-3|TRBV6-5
CDSIYKGNTDTQYF
TGTGACAGCATTTACAAAGGAAACACAGATACGCAGTATTTT
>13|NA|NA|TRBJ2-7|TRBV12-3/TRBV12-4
CASSRTEFCEQYF
TGTGCCAGCAGCCGAACAGAGTTCTGCGAGCAGTACTTC
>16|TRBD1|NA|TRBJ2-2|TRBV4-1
CASNQDRSRGTGELFF
TGCGCCAGCAACCAAGATCGGAGCAGGGGGACAGGGGAGCTCTTTTTT
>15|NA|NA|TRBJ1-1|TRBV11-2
CASSLDPGAGSEAFF
TGTGCCAGCAGCTTAGATCCTGGGGCAGGATCTGAAGCTTTCTTT
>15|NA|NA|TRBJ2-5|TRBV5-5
CASSFGAENGETQYF
TGTGCCAGCAGCTTCGGGGCCGAGAATGGAGAGACTCAGTACTTC